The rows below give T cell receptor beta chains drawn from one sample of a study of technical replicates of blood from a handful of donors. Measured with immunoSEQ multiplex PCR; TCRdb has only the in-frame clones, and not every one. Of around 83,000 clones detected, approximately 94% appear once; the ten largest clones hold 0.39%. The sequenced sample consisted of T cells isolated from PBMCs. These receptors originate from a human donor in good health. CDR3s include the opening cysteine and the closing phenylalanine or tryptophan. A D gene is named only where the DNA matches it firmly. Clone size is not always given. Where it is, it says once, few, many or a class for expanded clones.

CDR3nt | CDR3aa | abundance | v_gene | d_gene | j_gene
TGTGCCAGCAGCTTAGTGACAGGGAGTGAAAAACTGTTTTTT | CASSLVTGSEKLFF | - | TRBV7-9 | TRBD1 | TRBJ1-4
TGTGCCAGCAGTTACTCCGGGACAGGACTAAATCAGCCCCAGCATTTT | CASSYSGTGLNQPQHF | - | TRBV28 | TRBD1 | TRBJ1-5
TGTGCCAGCAGTTTAGGGGCGGGAGGGTACAATGAGCAGTTCTTC | CASSLGAGGYNEQFF | once | TRBV27 | TRBD2 | TRBJ2-1
TGCGCCAGCACCCAAAGCGGGATCGGGACCGGGGAGCTGTTTTTT | CASTQSGIGTGELFF | - | TRBV5-1 | TRBD2 | TRBJ2-2
TGTGCCAGCAGTTACTCGGTCAGTCAGCCCCAGCATTTT | CASSYSVSQPQHF | - | TRBV6-5 | - | TRBJ1-5
TGCGCCAGCAGTGAGAACCTATTCTACGAGCAGTACTTC | CASSENLFYEQYF | - | TRBV10-2 | - | TRBJ2-7
TGTGCCAGCAGCTTACCAGGGGGCCCTGAAGCTTTCTTT | CASSLPGGPEAFF | - | TRBV5-6 | TRBD1 | TRBJ1-1
TGTGCCAGCAGTGAATTGGAGTCCTTGACGTCAAGGGGTGAAGCTTTCTTT | CASSELESLTSRGEAFF | - | TRBV25-1 | - | TRBJ1-1
TGTGCCAGCAGCTTAGGAACAGGGGCCACTGAAGCTTTCTTT | CASSLGTGATEAFF | - | TRBV7-6 | TRBD1 | TRBJ1-1
TGTGCCAGCAGCGAATATAGCGCCCAGCAGTACTTC | CASSEYSAQQYF | - | TRBV7-2 | - | TRBJ2-7
TGTGCCAGCAGCCAACAACAGGGTGCCCAAGAGACCCAGTACTTC | CASSQQQGAQETQYF | - | TRBV4-2 | - | TRBJ2-5
TGTGCCATCAGTGCAGCGGGAAAGTCCTACGAGCAGTACTTC | CAISAAGKSYEQYF | - | TRBV10-3 | TRBD2 | TRBJ2-7
TGCGCCAGCAGCAGACTAGCGGGAGGAATCCATGAGCAGTTCTTC | CASSRLAGGIHEQFF | - | TRBV5-1 | TRBD2 | TRBJ2-1
TGTGCCAGCAGCATGGACAGGGAAAACACCGGGGAGCTGTTTTTT | CASSMDRENTGELFF | - | TRBV28 | TRBD1 | TRBJ2-2
TGCAGCGTAGACGAAACAGGGAACTATGGCTACACCTTC | CSVDETGNYGYTF | - | TRBV29-1 | - | TRBJ1-2
TGTGCCAGCTCACGGGGACAGGGGACAGATACGCAGTATTTT | CASSRGQGTDTQYF | - | TRBV18 | TRBD1 | TRBJ2-3
TGCGCCAGCAGCCCCCATCGGACTAGCGGGAGGGCCAATCCCTACGAGCAGTACTTC | CASSPHRTSGRANPYEQYF | - | TRBV4-3 | TRBD2 | TRBJ2-7
TGTGCCAGCAGTTACTCCGAGGAAGGCCTCGGGACTGAAGCTTTCTTT | CASSYSEEGLGTEAFF | - | TRBV6-5 | - | TRBJ1-1
TGTGCCGGATCGGGGGCCGGGGAGCTGTTTTTT | CAGSGAGELFF | - | TRBV30 | - | TRBJ2-2
TGTGCCAGCAGGAGCGGACAGCCTGGAAACACCATATATTTT | CASRSGQPGNTIYF | - | TRBV6-1 | - | TRBJ1-3
TGTGCCAGCCAGGGGCAGGGGGCTTACGAGCAGTACTTC | CASQGQGAYEQYF | - | TRBV2 | TRBD1 | TRBJ2-7
TGTGCCAGCAGTTCACCGGTGAGGGACAACTACAATGAGCAGTTCTTC | CASSSPVRDNYNEQFF | - | TRBV27 | - | TRBJ2-1
TGCAGCGTTGAGGTAGCGGGAGGGCAAACAGATACGCAGTATTTT | CSVEVAGGQTDTQYF | - | TRBV29-1 | TRBD2 | TRBJ2-3
TGCGCCAGCAGCCAAGATCTGACAGGGTCGGGCCTGAATGAGCAGTTCTTC | CASSQDLTGSGLNEQFF | - | TRBV4-3 | TRBD1 | TRBJ2-1
TGTGCCAGCAGCCGCGACAGGGCAGATACGCAGTATTTT | CASSRDRADTQYF | - | TRBV9 | TRBD1 | TRBJ2-3
TGTGCCAGCAGTAGAATAGCGGGAGGCAGCAATGAGCAGTTCTTC | CASSRIAGGSNEQFF | - | TRBV2 | TRBD2 | TRBJ2-1
TGTGCCATCAGTGGCCAGTACGAGCAGTACTTC | CAISGQYEQYF | - | TRBV10-3 | - | TRBJ2-7
TGTGCCAGCAGCGTAGTGGGGGCCCCGAACACCGGGGAGCTGTTTTTT | CASSVVGAPNTGELFF | - | TRBV9 | - | TRBJ2-2
TGTGCCAGCAGCTCTAGAGATGAGCAGTTCTTC | CASSSRDEQFF | - | TRBV5-5 | - | TRBJ2-1
TGTGCCAGCAGCTCTATGACAGGGAAGGACGGCTACACCTTC | CASSSMTGKDGYTF | - | TRBV5-4 | TRBD1 | TRBJ1-2
TGTGCCAGCAGCTTCAGCTCCTACAATGAGCAGTTCTTC | CASSFSSYNEQFF | - | TRBV7-9 | - | TRBJ2-1
TGTGCCAGTAGTATGGGACTAATGGAAGCTTTCTTT | CASSMGLMEAFF | - | TRBV19 | - | TRBJ1-1
TGTGCCAGCAGTCTAATTCAGGGTTTAGAGACCCAGTACTTC | CASSLIQGLETQYF | - | TRBV27 | - | TRBJ2-5
TGTGCCAGCAGCTCCCCGGATTACGACACCCACGAGCAGTACTTC | CASSSPDYDTHEQYF | - | TRBV7-9 | - | TRBJ2-7
TGTGCCAGCAGCTTAGCGCCCGAGACTGACTATGGCTACACCTTC | CASSLAPETDYGYTF | once | TRBV7-8 | - | TRBJ1-2
TGCGCCAGCAGCCCGGACGGGGGCGAGCAGTACTTC | CASSPDGGEQYF | - | TRBV4-3 | - | TRBJ2-7
TGTGCCAGCAGCTTCGCCCCGGGACTAGCCGGCGAGCAGTACTTC | CASSFAPGLAGEQYF | - | TRBV7-9 | TRBD2 | TRBJ2-7
TGCGCCAGCAGCTTGGAAGCCCGGGAGGTGGAAGAGACCCAGTACTTC | CASSLEAREVEETQYF | once | TRBV5-1 | TRBD2 | TRBJ2-5
TGTGCCAGCAGCCCCCAGGGAGGAGGCTACACCTTC | CASSPQGGGYTF | - | TRBV9 | - | TRBJ1-2
TGTGCCAGCAGTCCCGGACTAGAAGATACGCAGTATTTT | CASSPGLEDTQYF | - | TRBV6-5 | TRBD2 | TRBJ2-3
TGTGCCAGCAGCTCGACAGAAAATCAGCCCCAGCATTTT | CASSSTENQPQHF | - | TRBV6-6 | - | TRBJ1-5
TGTGCCAGTAGATCCCTTGGGACACAGTTTAACTATGGCTACACCTTC | CASRSLGTQFNYGYTF | - | TRBV19 | - | TRBJ1-2